One and the same sample provided the 21 T cell receptor beta chains below, sequenced in a study of PD-1 blockade in classical Hodgkin lymphoma. Generated by immunoSEQ multiplex PCR, the TCRdb table keeps only in-frame clones and is missing some. The data hold over 85,000 clones, with under 95% observed a single time. Sample time point: cycle 4 day 1 (C4D1), after 6 weeks of nivolumab. All trial patients relapsed after autologous stem cell transplantation. The source material was peripheral blood mononuclear cells (PBMCs), sampled before the fourth cycle of nivolumab. These receptor sequences come from a human donor with classical Hodgkin lymphoma.

V and J are TRBV9 and TRBJ2-7; D uncertain. CDR1 SGDLS and CDR2 YYNGEE come from the germline V gene. The CDR3 contains 14 residues. The germline V and J ends were trimmed by 0 bases and 0 bases, with 7 bases remaining between them. This CDR3 reads CASSVAAGSYEQYF. CDR3 sequence (DNA): TGTGCCAGCAGCGTAGCTGCCGGCTCCTACGAGCAGTACTTC. Drawing the rest from reference TRBV9 and TRBJ2-7, the complete variable domain is DSGVTQTPKHLITATGQRVTLRCSPRSGDLSVYWYQQSLDQGLQFLIQYYNGEERAKGNILERFSAQQFPDLHSELNLSSLELGDSALYFCASSVAAGSYEQYFGPGTRLTVT.

CDR3 sequence (DNA): TGTGCCAGTAGTATAGTCGCAGCCGGAGATACGCAGTATTTT. Its translation is CASSIVAAGDTQYF. The V gene is TRBV19, the J gene TRBJ2-3; D is unclear. This CDR3 is built from 14 residues. V was trimmed by 1 base and J by 5 bases, leaving 10 bases between them. CDR1 and CDR2 from the germline V gene are LNHDA and SQIVND (reference sequence).

The rearrangement uses TRBV23-1 and TRBJ2-1; D ambiguous. TRBV23-1 is an open reading frame whose function is uncertain. V lost 0 bases and J 5 bases, leaving 8 bases between the germline ends. This CDR3 is 14 amino acids long. DNA of the CDR3: TGCGCCAGCAGTCAATCACCCCGCCACAATGAGCAGTTCTTC. Residues: CASSQSPRHNEQFF.

The V gene is TRBV27, the J gene TRBJ2-1; 9 bases align to TRBD1. The CDR3 has 19 residues. The J segment lost 0 bases and the V segment lost 2 bases, leaving 11 bases of the junction unmatched. CDR1 is MNHEY, CDR2 SMNVEV, per germline (reference sequence). The DNA for the CDR3 is TGTGCCAGCAGTTTAGGGACAGGGTTACGGACCGGCTCCTACAATGAGCAGTTCTTC. Its protein is CASSLGTGLRTGSYNEQFF.

The chain recombines TRBV9 with TRBJ2-2; 9 positions match TRBD2. V trimming: 3 bases; J trimming: 7 bases; junction bases outside the gene matches: 7. The CDR3 has 15 residues. The germline CDR1 and CDR2 sequences are SGDLS and YYNGEE. CDR3 bases: TGTGCCAGCAGCGGCGGACTAGCGAGGAACGGGGAGCTGTTTTTT. It specifies CASSGGLARNGELFF.

The chain is built from TRBV5-1 and TRBJ2-7; D uncertain. This CDR3 has 15 residues. Trimming pared 0 bases from V and 3 bases from J, leaving 13 bases between. Germline loops: CDR1 SGHRS, CDR2 YFSETQ. In DNA form, the CDR3 reads TGCGCCAGCAGCTTGGTACCCCGGGCCGACTACGAGCAGTACTTC. Amino acid sequence: CASSLVPRADYEQYF.

This chain connects TRBV19 to TRBJ2-5; TRBD2 matches at 7 bases. Trimming cost V 4 bases and J 0 bases; bases outside gene matches: 5. There are 15 residues in the CDR3. From germline, CDR1 is LNHDA and CDR2 SQIVND (reference sequence). For the CDR3, the DNA is TGTGCCAGTAGTACCAATAGCGGGTACCAAGAGACCCAGTACTTC. The encoded protein is CASSTNSGYQETQYF.

The chain is built from TRBV28 and TRBJ1-1; no definite D call. Per the germline V gene, CDR1 is MDHEN and CDR2 is SYDVKM. V shed 8 bases and J shed 5 bases, with 15 bases lying between them. The CDR3 has 13 amino acids. CDR3 region: CASCSLGRTEAFF. In DNA, the CDR3 is TGTGCCAGCTGCAGCCTGGGGAGGACTGAAGCTTTCTTT. Drawing the rest from reference TRBV28 and TRBJ1-1, the complete variable domain is DVKVTQSSRYLVKRTGEKVFLECVQDMDHENMFWYRQDPGLGLRLIYFSYDVKMKEKGDIPEGYSVSREKKERFSLILESASTNQTSMYLCASCSLGRTEAFFGQGTRLTVV.

The chain couples TRBV15 to TRBJ2-7; tentative D call: TRBD1 (5 bases). Germline V lookup: CDR1 LNHNV, CDR2 YYDKDF (reference sequence). Deletions cut 2 bases from V and 0 bases from J, with 20 bases between. This CDR3 region has 18 residues. The CDR3 region has the DNA TGTGCCACCAGCAGACCGCATGGGGTCCAAGGGGCCTCCTACGAGCAGTACTTC. It codes for CATSRPHGVQGASYEQYF. Variable domain in full (rest from reference TRBV15 and TRBJ2-7): DAMVIQNPRYQVTQFGKPVTLSCSQTLNHNVMYWYQQKSSQAPKLLFHYYDKDFNNEADTPDNFQSRRPNTSFCFLDIRSPGLGDTAMYLCATSRPHGVQGASYEQYFGPGTRLTVT.

In regard to this clone: The same CDR3 is also encoded by other DNA sequences in this sample. This rearrangement joins TRBV29-1 to TRBJ2-3; no clear D. This CDR3 is 14 amino acids long. V was cut by 6 bases and J by 2 bases, with 15 bases left in between. Germline CDR1 SQVTM, CDR2 ANQGSEA. Here the CDR3 DNA reads TGCAGCGTGGGTCGGGCGGCACACACAGATACGCAGTATTTT. Protein sequence: CSVGRAAHTDTQYF.

The chain joins TRBV5-1 to TRBJ2-5; D is unresolved. V gave up 0 bases and J gave up 1 base, with 7 bases separating them. The CDR3 is 14 amino acids. From germline, CDR1 is SGHRS and CDR2 YFSETQ. The CDR3 DNA reads as TGCGCCAGCAGCTTGGCAGGATTCCAAGAGACCCAGTACTTC. Protein sequence: CASSLAGFQETQYF.

J is TRBJ1-1 and V is TRBV5-1, with a tentative D call TRBD1 (6 bases). V lost 4 bases, J lost 11 bases, and 24 bases lay in between. Per the germline V gene, CDR1 is SGHRS and CDR2 is YFSETQ. This CDR3 has 15 amino acids. The CDR3 here is CASSPTGRGNAAAFF. The CDR3 DNA sequence: TGCGCCAGCAGCCCTACGGGCAGGGGAAACGCTGCGGCTTTCTTT.

The CDR3 is CASRASRTKGGIAKNIQYF. CDR3 in DNA: TGTGCCAGCAGGGCAAGTAGAACGAAGGGAGGAATAGCCAAAAACATTCAGTACTTC. The V and J genes are TRBV5-6 and TRBJ2-4; TRBD2 is a possible D gene (6 bases). Per germline, CDR1 SGHDT and CDR2 YYEEEE. The CDR3 totals 19 residues. V was clipped by 5 bases and J by 0 bases, with 24 bases between them.

The chain uses TRBV5-5 and TRBJ1-1; D possibly corresponds to TRBD1 (5 bases). The CDR3 runs 14 residues. Germline V gene sequence: CDR1 SGHKS, CDR2 YYEKEE (reference sequence). Trimming cost V 2 bases and J 4 bases, with 12 bases left between them. CDR3 sequence reads: CASSLQPGGTEAFF. CDR3 bases: TGTGCCAGCAGCTTACAGCCGGGGGGCACTGAAGCTTTCTTT.

The chain has TRBV4-1 and TRBJ2-5; 8 nucleotides align to TRBD1. Germline CDR1 reads MGHRA; CDR2 reads YSYEKL. The length of the CDR3 is 15 residues. V was clipped by 2 bases and J by 2 bases; unmatched bases: 4. The DNA of the CDR3 is TGCGCCAGCAGCCAATTAGGGACAGGTCAAGAGACCCAGTACTTC. Amino acids: CASSQLGTGQETQYF.

The chain employs TRBV6-6 and TRBJ2-5; D gene ambiguous. This CDR3 is built from 13 residues. Germline CDR1 reads MNHNY; CDR2 reads SVGAGI (reference sequence). V was shortened by 2 bases and J by 0 bases, with 4 bases between the two germline ends. In DNA form, the CDR3 reads TGTGCCAGCAGTTACCCTGACCAAGAGACCCAGTACTTC. Translation: CASSYPDQETQYF.

The gene calls are TRBV6-5 and TRBJ2-5; the match to TRBD2 covers 10 bases. The better agreement between TRBJ2-7 and the DNA end casts doubt on the J call. This CDR3 contains 15 residues. The germline V gene has CDR1 MNHEY and CDR2 SVGAGI. The DNA for the CDR3 is TGTGCCAGCAGCAATAGCGGGAGGAGCTCCTACGAGCAGTACTTC. This translates into CASSNSGRSSYEQYF.

The V call is TRBV19, the J call TRBJ2-3; 10 bases match TRBD2. From germline, CDR1 is LNHDA and CDR2 SQIVND (reference sequence). The V gene end was trimmed by 0 bases and the J gene end by 0 bases; junction bases not matched to a gene: 3. This CDR3 has 17 amino acids. CDR3 residues: CASSIEQTSGSTDTQYF. CDR3 nucleotides: TGTGCCAGTAGTATAGAACAGACTAGCGGGAGCACAGATACGCAGTATTTT.

The V gene is TRBV11-1, the J gene TRBJ2-2; 8 positions agree with TRBD1. J lost 3 bases, V lost 3 bases, and 6 bases had no gene match. The CDR3 spans 16 residues. CDR1 is SGHAT and CDR2 is FQDESV in the germline V gene (reference sequence). The CDR3 is CASSFALDRDTGELFF. DNA of the CDR3: TGTGCCAGCAGCTTTGCCTTGGACAGGGACACCGGGGAGCTGTTTTTT.

V is TRBV5-5 and J is TRBJ1-1; D is uncertain. The V and J ends lost 0 bases and 2 bases respectively, with 8 bases between them. This CDR3 is built from 14 residues. Germline-derived CDR1 and CDR2 are SGHKS and YYEKEE (reference sequence). CDR3 nucleotides: TGTGCCAGCAGCTTGGGCGCGAGAAACACTGAAGCTTTCTTT. Translating gives CASSLGARNTEAFF. Combining the CDR3 with reference TRBV5-5 and TRBJ1-1 gives the whole variable domain DAGVTQSPTHLIKTRGQQVTLRCSPISGHKSVSWYQQVLGQGPQFIFQYYEKEERGRGNFPDRFSARQFPNYSSELNVNALLLGDSALYLCASSLGARNTEAFFGQGTRLTVV.

The chain employs TRBV27 and TRBJ2-7; D remains ambiguous. The germline gives CDR1 MNHEY, CDR2 SMNVEV (reference sequence). Trimming shortened V by 6 bases and J by 0 bases, and 15 bases separated the two germline ends. This CDR3 is built from 15 residues. The CDR3 here is CASSPRGVSSYEQYF. The CDR3 DNA reads as TGTGCCAGCAGCCCCCGTGGGGTCTCCTCCTACGAGCAGTACTTC.